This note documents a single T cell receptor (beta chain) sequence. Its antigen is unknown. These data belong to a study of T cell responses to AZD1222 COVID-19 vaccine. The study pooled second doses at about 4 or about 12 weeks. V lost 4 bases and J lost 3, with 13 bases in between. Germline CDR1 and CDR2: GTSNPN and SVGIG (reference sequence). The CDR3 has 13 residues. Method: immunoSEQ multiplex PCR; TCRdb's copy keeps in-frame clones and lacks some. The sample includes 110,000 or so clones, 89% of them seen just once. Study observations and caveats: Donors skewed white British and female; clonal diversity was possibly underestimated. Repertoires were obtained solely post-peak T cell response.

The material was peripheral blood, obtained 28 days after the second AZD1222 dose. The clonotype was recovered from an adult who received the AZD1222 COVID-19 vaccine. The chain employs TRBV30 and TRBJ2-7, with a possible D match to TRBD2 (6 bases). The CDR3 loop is CAWISGNNYEQYF. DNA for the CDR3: TGTGCCTGGATTAGCGGAAACAACTACGAGCAGTACTTC. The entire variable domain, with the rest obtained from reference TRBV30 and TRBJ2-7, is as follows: SQTIHQWPATLVQPVGSPLSLECTVEGTSNPNLYWYRQAAGRGLQLLFYSVGIGQISSEVPQNLSASRPQDRQFILSSKKLLLSDSGFYLCAWISGNNYEQYFGPGTRLTVT.